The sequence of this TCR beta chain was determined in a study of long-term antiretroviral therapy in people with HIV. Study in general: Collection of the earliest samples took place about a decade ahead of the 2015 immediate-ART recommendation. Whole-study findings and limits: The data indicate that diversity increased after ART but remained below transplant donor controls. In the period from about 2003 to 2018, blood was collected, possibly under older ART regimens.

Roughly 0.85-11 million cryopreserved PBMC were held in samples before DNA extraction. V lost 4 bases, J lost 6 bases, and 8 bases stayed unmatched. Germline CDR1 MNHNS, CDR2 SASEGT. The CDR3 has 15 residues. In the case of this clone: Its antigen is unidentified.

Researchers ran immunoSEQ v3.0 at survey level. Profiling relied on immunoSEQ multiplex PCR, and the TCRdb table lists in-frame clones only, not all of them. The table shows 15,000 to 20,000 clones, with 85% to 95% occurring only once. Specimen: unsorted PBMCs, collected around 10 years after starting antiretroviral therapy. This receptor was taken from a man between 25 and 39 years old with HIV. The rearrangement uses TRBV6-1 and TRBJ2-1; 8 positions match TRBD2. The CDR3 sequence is CASSVGGSGANEQFF. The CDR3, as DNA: TGTGCCAGCAGTGTTGGGGGTAGCGGGGCCAATGAGCAGTTCTTC.